The clone carrying this T cell receptor (beta chain) appeared a few times. This entry comes from a study of blood T cell repertoires in COVID-19. The overall study: COVID-19 samples collected from the United States, Italy and Spain covered acute and convalescent phases. Sources were T cells, B-cell-depleted T cells, or PBMCs; the material itself was cDNA or gDNA.

Here immunoSEQ multiplex PCR was the method, and the copy in TCRdb shows in-frame clones only, minus some. The sample includes around 54,000 clones, 89% seen only once; the top ten take under 2.5%. The sample taken for sequencing was peripheral blood. This clonotype was obtained from a human donor in a cohort sampled during active COVID-19.

The CDR3: CAMSRDTRQETQYF. CDR3 nucleotide sequence: TGTGCCATGTCACGGGACACACGCCAAGAGACCCAGTACTTC. The rearrangement uses TRBV5-5 and TRBJ2-5; D is possibly TRBD1 (6 bases). The CDR3 runs to 14 residues. Germline V lookup: CDR1 SGHKS, CDR2 YYEKEE (reference sequence). V was trimmed by 9 bases and J by 1 base, leaving 16 bases between them.